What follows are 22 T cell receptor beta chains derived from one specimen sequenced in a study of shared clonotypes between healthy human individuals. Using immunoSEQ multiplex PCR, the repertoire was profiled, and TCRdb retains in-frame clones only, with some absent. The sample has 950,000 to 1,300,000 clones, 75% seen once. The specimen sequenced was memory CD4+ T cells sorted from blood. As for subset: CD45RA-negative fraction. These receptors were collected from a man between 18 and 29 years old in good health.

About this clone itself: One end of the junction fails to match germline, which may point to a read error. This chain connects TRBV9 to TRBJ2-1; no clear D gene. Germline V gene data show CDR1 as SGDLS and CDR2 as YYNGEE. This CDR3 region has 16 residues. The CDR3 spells CASTVAASMSQTEQFF. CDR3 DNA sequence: TGTGCCAGCACCGTAGCAGCGAGCATGTCTCAGACTGAGCAGTTCTTC.

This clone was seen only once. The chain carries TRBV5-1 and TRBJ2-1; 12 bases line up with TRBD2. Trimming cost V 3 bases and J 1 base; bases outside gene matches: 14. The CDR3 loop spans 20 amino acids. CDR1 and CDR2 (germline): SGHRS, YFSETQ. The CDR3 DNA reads TGCGCCAGCAGCTGGGCCTCCGGACTAGCGGGAAGCGTTTCCTACAATGAGCAGTTCTTC. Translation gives CASSWASGLAGSVSYNEQFF.

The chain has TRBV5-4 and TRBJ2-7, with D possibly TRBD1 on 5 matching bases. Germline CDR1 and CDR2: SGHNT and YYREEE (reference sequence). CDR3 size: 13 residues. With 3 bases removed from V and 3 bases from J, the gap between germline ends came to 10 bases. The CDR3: CASSSDSLYEQYF. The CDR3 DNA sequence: TGTGCCAGCAGCTCAGACAGTCTCTACGAGCAGTACTTC.

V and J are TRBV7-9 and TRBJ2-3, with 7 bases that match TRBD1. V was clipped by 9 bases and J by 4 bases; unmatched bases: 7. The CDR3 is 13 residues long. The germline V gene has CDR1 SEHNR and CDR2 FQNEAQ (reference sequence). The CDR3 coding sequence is TGTGCCAGTGCGTGGACAGGCGCAGATACGCAGTATTTT. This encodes CASAWTGADTQYF.

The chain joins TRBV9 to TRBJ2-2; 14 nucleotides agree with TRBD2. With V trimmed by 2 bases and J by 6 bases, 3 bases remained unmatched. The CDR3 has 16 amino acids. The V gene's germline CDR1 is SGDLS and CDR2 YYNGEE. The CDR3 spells CASSVGLAGEAGELFF. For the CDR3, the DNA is TGTGCCAGCAGCGTGGGACTAGCGGGAGAAGCCGGGGAGCTGTTTTTT.

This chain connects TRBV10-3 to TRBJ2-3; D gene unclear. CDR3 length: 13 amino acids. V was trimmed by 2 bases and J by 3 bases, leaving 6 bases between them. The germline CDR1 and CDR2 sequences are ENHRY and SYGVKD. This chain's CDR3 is CAISEGPTDTQYF. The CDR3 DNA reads TGTGCCATCAGTGAGGGGCCTACAGATACGCAGTATTTT.

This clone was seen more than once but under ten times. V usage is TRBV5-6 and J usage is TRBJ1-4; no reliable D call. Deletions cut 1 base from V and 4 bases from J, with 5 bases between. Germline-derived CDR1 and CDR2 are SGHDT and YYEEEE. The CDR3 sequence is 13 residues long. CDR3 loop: CASSLQYNEKLFF. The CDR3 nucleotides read TGTGCCAGCAGCTTGCAGTATAATGAAAAACTGTTTTTT.

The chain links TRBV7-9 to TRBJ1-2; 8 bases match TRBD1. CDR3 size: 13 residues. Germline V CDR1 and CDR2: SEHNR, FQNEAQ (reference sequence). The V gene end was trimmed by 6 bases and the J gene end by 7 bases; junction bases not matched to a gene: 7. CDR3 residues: CASRGQGAPGYTF. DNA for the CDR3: TGTGCCAGCAGGGGGCAGGGGGCTCCTGGCTACACCTTC.

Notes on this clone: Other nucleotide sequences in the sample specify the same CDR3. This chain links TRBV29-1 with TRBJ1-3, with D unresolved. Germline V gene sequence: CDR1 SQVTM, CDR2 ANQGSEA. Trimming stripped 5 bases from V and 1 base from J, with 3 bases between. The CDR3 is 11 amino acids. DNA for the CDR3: TGCAGCGTTTCTTCTGGAAACACCATATATTTT. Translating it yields CSVSSGNTIYF.

The CDR3 is CASGFGTSGFDEQFF. CDR3 nucleotides: TGTGCCAGCGGTTTCGGGACTAGCGGTTTCGATGAGCAGTTCTTC. The V call is TRBV6-1, the J call TRBJ2-1, with 11 nucleotides matching TRBD2. CDR3 size: 15 residues. The germline gives CDR1 MNHNS, CDR2 SASEGT. J gave up 8 bases and V 8 bases, and 11 bases lay outside the gene matches.

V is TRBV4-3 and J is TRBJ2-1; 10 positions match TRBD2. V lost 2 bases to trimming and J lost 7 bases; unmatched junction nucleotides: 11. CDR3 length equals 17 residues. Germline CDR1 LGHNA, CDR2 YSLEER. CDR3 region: CASSQTLLAGGRNEQFF. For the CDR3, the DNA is TGCGCCAGCAGCCAAACCTTATTAGCGGGAGGTCGGAATGAGCAGTTCTTC.

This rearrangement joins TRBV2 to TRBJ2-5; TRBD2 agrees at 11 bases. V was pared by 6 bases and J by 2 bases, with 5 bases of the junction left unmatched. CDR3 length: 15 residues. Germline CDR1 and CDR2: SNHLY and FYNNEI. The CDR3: CASRGGLAAQETQYF. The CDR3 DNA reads TGTGCCAGCAGGGGGGGACTAGCGGCACAAGAGACCCAGTACTTC.

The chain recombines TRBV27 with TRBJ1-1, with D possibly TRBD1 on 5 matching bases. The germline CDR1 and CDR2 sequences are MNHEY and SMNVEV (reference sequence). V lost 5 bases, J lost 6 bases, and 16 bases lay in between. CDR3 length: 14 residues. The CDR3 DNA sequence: TGTGCCAGCAGTCGCCGCGAGGGGTGGGCTGAAGCTTTCTTT. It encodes CASSRREGWAEAFF.

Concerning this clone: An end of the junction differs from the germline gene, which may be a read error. The chain's CDR3 is CAGSVDVHRDGYTF. Written as DNA, the CDR3 is TGTGCCGGCAGCGTAGATGTCCACCGGGATGGCTACACCTTC. The V call is TRBV9, the J call TRBJ1-2, with D unclear. Germline CDR1 reads SGDLS; CDR2 reads YYNGEE. CDR3 length: 14 residues. The full variable domain, rest sourced from reference TRBV9 and TRBJ1-2, is DSGVTQTPKHLITATGQRVTLRCSPRSGDLSVYWYQQSLDQGLQFLIQYYNGEERAKGNILERFSAQQFPDLHSELNLSSLELGDSALYFCAGSVDVHRDGYTFGSGTRLTVV.

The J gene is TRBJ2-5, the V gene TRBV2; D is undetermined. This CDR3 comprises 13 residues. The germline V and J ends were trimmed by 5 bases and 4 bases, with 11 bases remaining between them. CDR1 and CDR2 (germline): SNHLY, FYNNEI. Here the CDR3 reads CASSRAVLETQYF. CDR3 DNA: TGTGCCAGCAGTCGTGCCGTACTAGAGACCCAGTACTTC.

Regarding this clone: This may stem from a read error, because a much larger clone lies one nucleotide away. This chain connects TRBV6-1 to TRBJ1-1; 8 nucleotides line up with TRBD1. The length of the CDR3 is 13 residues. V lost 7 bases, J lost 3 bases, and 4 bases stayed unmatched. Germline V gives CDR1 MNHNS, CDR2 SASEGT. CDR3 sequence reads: CASTPDRDTEAFF. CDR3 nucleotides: TGTGCCAGCACCCCGGACAGGGACACTGAAGCTTTCTTT.

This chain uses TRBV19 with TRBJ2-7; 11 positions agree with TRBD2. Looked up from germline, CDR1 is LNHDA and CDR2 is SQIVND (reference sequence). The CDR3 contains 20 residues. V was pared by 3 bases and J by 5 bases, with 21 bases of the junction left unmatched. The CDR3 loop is CASSITGIKGLAVRAHEQYF. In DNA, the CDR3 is TGTGCCAGTAGTATTACAGGAATCAAGGGACTAGCGGTTAGAGCCCACGAGCAGTACTTC.

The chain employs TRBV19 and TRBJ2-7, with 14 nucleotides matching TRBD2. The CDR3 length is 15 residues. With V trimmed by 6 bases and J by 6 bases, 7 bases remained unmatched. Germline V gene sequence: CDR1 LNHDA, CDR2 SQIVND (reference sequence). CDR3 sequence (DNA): TGTGCCAGTAGCCTGGGACTAGCGGGAGCTGGCGAGCAGTACTTC. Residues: CASSLGLAGAGEQYF.

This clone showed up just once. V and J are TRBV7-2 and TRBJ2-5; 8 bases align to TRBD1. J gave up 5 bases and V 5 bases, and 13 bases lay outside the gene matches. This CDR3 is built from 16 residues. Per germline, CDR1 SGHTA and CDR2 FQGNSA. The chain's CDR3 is CASSPGTGALSETQYF. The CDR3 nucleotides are TGTGCCAGCAGCCCCGGGACAGGAGCCTTATCGGAGACCCAGTACTTC.

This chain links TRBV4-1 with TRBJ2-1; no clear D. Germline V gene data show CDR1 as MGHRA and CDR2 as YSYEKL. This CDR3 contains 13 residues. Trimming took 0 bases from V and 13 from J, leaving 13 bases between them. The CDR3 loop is CASSQDRAPIQFF. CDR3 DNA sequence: TGCGCCAGCAGCCAAGATAGGGCCCCGATACAGTTCTTC.

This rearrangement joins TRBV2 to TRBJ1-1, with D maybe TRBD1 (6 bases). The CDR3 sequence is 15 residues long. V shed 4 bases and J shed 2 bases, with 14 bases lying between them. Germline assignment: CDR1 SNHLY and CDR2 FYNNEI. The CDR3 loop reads CASSAQGGGNTEAFF. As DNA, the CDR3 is TGTGCCAGCAGTGCACAGGGAGGCGGAAACACTGAAGCTTTCTTT.

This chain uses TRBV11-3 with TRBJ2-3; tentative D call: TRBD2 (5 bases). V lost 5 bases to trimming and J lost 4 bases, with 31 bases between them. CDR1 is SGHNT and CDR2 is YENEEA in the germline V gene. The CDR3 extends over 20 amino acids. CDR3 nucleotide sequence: TGTGCCAGCAGCCCCCCGGGAAGTTTGATGAGTCGGCTGGGTTCAGATACGCAGTATTTT. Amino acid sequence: CASSPPGSLMSRLGSDTQYF.